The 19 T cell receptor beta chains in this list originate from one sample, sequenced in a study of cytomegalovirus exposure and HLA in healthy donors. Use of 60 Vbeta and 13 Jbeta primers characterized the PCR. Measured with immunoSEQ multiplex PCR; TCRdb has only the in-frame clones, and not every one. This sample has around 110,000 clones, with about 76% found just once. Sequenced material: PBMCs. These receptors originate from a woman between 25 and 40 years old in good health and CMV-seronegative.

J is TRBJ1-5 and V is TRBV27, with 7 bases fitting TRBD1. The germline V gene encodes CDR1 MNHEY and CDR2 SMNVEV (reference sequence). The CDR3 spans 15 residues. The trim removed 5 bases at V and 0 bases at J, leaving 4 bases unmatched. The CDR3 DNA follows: TGTGCCAGCAGTCCCCGACAGGGTAGCAATCAGCCCCAGCATTTT. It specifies CASSPRQGSNQPQHF.

In nucleotides, the CDR3 is TGTGCCAGTTATAGACAGGTCTACTACGAGCAGTACTTC. Amino acids: CASYRQVYYEQYF. The chain couples TRBV25-1 to TRBJ2-7; possibly TRBD1 for D (6 bases). Germline V gene data show CDR1 as MGHDK and CDR2 as SYGVNS. V dropped 9 bases and J dropped 3 bases, with 15 bases sitting between them. This CDR3 region has 13 residues.

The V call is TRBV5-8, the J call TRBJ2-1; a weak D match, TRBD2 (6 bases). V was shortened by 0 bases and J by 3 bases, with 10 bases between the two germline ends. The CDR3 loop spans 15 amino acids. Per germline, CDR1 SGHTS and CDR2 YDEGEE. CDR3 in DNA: TGTGCCAGCAGCTTGGGGGAGGCAGTCTACAATGAGCAGTTCTTC. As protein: CASSLGEAVYNEQFF.

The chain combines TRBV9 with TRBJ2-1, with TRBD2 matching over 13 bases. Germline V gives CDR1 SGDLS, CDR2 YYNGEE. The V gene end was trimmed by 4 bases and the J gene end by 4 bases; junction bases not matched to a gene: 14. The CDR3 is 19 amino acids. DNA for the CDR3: TGTGCCAGCAGCTGGCTCGGGGAGGGACTAGCGGGGCTTTACAATGAGCAGTTCTTC. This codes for CASSWLGEGLAGLYNEQFF.

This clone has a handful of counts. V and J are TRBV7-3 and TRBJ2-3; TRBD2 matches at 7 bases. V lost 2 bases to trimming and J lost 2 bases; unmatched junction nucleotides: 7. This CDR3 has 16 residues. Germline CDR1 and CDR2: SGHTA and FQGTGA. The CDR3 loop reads CASSLQAGLNTDTQYF. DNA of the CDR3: TGTGCCAGCAGCTTACAAGCGGGGCTTAACACAGATACGCAGTATTTT.

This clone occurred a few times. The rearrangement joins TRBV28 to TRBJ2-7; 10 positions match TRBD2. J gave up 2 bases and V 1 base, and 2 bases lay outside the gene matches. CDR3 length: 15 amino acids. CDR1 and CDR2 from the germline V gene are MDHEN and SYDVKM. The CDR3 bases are TGTGCCAGCAGTTTATTAGCGGGAGGCCCCTACGAGCAGTACTTC. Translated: CASSLLAGGPYEQYF.

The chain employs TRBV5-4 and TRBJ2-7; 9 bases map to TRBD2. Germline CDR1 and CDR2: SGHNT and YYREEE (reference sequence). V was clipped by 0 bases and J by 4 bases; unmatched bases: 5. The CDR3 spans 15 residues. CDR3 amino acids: CASSLVLAGRYEQYF. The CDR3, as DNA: TGTGCCAGCAGCTTGGTACTAGCGGGTCGGTACGAGCAGTACTTC. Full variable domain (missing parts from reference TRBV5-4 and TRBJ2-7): ETGVTQSPTHLIKTRGQQVTLRCSSQSGHNTVSWYQQALGQGPQFIFQYYREEENGRGNFPPRFSGLQFPNYSSELNVNALELDDSALYLCASSLVLAGRYEQYFGPGTRLTVT.

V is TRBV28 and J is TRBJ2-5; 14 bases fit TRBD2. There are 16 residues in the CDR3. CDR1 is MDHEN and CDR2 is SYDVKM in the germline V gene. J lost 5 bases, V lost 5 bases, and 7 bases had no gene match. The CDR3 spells CASSPLGLAGVETQYF. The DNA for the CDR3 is TGTGCCAGCAGTCCCCTGGGACTAGCGGGAGTTGAGACCCAGTACTTC. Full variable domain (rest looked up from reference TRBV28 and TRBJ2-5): DVKVTQSSRYLVKRTGEKVFLECVQDMDHENMFWYRQDPGLGLRLIYFSYDVKMKEKGDIPEGYSVSREKKERFSLILESASTNQTSMYLCASSPLGLAGVETQYFGPGTRLLVL.

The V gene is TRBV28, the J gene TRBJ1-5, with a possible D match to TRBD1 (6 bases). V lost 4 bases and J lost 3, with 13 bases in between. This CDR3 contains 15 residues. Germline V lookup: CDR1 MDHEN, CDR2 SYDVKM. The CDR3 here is CASSSDRTFNQPQHF. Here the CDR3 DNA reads TGTGCCAGCAGTTCTGACAGGACGTTCAATCAGCCCCAGCATTTT.

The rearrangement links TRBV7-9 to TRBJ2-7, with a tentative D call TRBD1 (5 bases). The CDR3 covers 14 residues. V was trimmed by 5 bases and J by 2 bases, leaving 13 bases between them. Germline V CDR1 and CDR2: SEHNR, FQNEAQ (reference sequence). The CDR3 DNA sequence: TGTGCCAGCAGCCCAAAGGGGTGGCCCTACGAGCAGTACTTC. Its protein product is CASSPKGWPYEQYF.

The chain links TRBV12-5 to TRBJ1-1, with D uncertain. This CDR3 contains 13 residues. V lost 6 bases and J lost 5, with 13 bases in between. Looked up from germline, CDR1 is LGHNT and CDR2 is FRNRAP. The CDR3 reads CASGRGLGTEAFF. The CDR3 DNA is TGTGCTAGTGGGAGAGGGCTTGGGACTGAAGCTTTCTTT. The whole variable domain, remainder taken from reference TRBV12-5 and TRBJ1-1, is DARVTQTPRHKVTEMGQEVTMRCQPILGHNTVFWYRQTMMQGLELLAYFRNRAPLDDSGMPKDRFSAEMPDATLATLKIQPSEPRDSAVYFCASGRGLGTEAFFGQGTRLTVV.

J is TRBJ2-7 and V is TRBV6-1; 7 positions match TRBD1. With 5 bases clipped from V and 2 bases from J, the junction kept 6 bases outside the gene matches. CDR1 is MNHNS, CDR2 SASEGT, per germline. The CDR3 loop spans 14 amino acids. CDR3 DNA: TGTGCCAGCAGTACCCGGGACAGAACCTACGAGCAGTACTTC. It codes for CASSTRDRTYEQYF.

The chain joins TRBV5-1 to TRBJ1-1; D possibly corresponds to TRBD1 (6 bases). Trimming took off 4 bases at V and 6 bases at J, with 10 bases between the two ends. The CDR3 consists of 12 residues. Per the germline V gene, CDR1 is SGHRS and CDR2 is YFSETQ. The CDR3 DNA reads TGCGCCAGCAGCCCCGAGGGGGCTGAAGCTTTCTTT. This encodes CASSPEGAEAFF.

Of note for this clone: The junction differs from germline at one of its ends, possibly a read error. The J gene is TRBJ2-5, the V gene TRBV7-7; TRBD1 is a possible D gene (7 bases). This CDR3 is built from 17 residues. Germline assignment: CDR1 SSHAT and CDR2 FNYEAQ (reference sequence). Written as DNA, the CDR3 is TGTGCTAGCAGCTTAGCGGAGGGGGCGGTTAGGTTGGAGACCCAGTACTTC. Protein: CASSLAEGAVRLETQYF.

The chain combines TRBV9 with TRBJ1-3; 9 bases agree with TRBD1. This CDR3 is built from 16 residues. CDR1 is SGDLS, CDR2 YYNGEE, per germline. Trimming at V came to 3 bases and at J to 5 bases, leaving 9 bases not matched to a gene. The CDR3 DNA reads TGTGCCAGCAGCGCTGGGACAGGGTCCTCGAGAAACACCATATATTTT. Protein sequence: CASSAGTGSSRNTIYF.

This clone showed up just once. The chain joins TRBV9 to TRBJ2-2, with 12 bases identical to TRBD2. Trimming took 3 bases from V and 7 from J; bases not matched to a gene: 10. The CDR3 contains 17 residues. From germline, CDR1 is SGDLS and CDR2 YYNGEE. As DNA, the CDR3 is TGTGCCAGCAGCGACCCCTCGACTAGCGGGAGTGGCGGGGAGCTGTTTTTT. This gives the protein CASSDPSTSGSGGELFF.

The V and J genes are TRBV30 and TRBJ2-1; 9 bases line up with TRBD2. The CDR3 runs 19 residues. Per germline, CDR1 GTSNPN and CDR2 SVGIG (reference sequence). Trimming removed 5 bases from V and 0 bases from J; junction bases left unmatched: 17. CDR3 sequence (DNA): TGTGCCTGGCAAAGGTCAACGGCGGGAGGGTCCTACTCCTACAATGAGCAGTTCTTC. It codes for CAWQRSTAGGSYSYNEQFF.

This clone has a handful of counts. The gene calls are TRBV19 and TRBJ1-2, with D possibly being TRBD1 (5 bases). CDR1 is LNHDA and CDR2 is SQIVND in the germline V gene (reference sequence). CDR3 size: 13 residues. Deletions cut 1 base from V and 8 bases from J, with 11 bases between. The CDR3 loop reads CASSIAKGRGYTF. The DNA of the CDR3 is TGTGCCAGTAGTATAGCGAAGGGGCGCGGCTACACCTTC. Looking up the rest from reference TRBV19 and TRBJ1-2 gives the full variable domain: DGGITQSPKYLFRKEGQNVTLSCEQNLNHDAMYWYRQDPGQGLRLIYYSQIVNDFQKGDIAEGYSVSREKKESFPLTVTSAQKNPTAFYLCASSIAKGRGYTFGSGTRLTVV.

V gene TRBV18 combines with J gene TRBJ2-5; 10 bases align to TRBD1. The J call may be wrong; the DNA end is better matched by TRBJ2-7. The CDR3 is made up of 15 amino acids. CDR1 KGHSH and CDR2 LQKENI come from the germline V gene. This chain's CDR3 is CASSPPGQGPYEQYF. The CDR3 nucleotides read TGTGCCAGCTCACCACCGGGACAGGGGCCCTACGAGCAGTACTTC.